The 30 T cell receptor beta chains listed next were all sequenced from one sample in a study of siplizumab effects on memory and regulatory T cells. Sequencing was performed with immunoSEQ multiplex PCR; in TCRdb, only in-frame clones are kept and a portion is missing. This table holds 80,000 to 130,000 clones, more than 85% found once. The sample was CD4+ T cells sorted from blood. Receptors originate from a human donor in good health. Some clones in this sample may be carry-over from other donors' samples.

The chain is built from TRBV11-2 and TRBJ2-7; a weak D match, TRBD2 (5 bases). V dropped 1 base and J dropped 0 bases, with 10 bases sitting between them. The CDR3 loop spans 15 amino acids. Germline assignment: CDR1 SGHAT and CDR2 FQNNGV. In DNA form, the CDR3 reads TGTGCCAGCAGCTTAGGAGTGACTATCTCCTACGAGCAGTACTTC. It codes for CASSLGVTISYEQYF.

This chain connects TRBV6-1 to TRBJ1-1; D gene ambiguous. Germline lookup yields CDR1 MNHNS and CDR2 SASEGT. The V and J ends lost 2 bases and 6 bases respectively, with 16 bases between them. There are 15 residues in the CDR3. The DNA for the CDR3 is TGTGCCAGCAGTGAAACGGCGGCGAACTGGGCTGAAGCTTTCTTT. Encoded protein: CASSETAANWAEAFF.

The rearrangement links TRBV7-6 to TRBJ2-3; D gene uncertain. The CDR3 covers 15 residues. V lost 5 bases and J lost 1, with 13 bases in between. Germline V CDR1 and CDR2: SGHVS, FNYEAQ. The DNA of the CDR3 is TGTGCCAGCAGCCGCGGCGCTAAGCGCACAGATACGCAGTATTTT. Protein sequence: CASSRGAKRTDTQYF.

The V call is TRBV5-1, the J call TRBJ2-7; TRBD1 matches 10 bases. This CDR3 spans 15 amino acids. Germline assignment: CDR1 SGHRS and CDR2 YFSETQ. The J segment lost 3 bases and the V segment lost 4 bases, leaving 7 bases of the junction unmatched. CDR3 DNA: TGCGCCAGCAGCGGGGGACAGGGGTTAGGCTACGAGCAGTACTTC. Amino acids: CASSGGQGLGYEQYF.

The chain joins TRBV7-2 to TRBJ1-2; 10 nucleotides agree with TRBD1. The V segment lost 3 bases and the J segment 3 bases; nucleotides outside the gene matches: 7. The CDR3 totals 16 residues. Germline CDR1 SGHTA, CDR2 FQGNSA. This CDR3 reads CASSFGGQGGYYGYTF. The CDR3 DNA reads as TGTGCCAGCAGCTTTGGAGGACAGGGGGGATACTATGGCTACACCTTC.

This chain joins TRBV19 and TRBJ2-1, with D perhaps TRBD1 (5 bases). Germline V gene lookup returns CDR1 LNHDA and CDR2 SQIVND (reference sequence). Between the trimmed V and J ends, which lost 6 bases and 8 bases, there was a span of 8 bases. The CDR3 runs to 11 residues. CDR3 region: CASSPGYEQFF. CDR3 nucleotides: TGTGCCAGTAGCCCAGGGTATGAGCAGTTCTTC.

This clone has just one count. The rearrangement uses TRBV7-9 and TRBJ2-3, with D perhaps TRBD1 (5 bases). V lost 1 base, J lost 1 base, and 9 bases lay in between. The CDR3 totals 15 residues. Looked up from germline, CDR1 is SEHNR and CDR2 is FQNEAQ (reference sequence). CDR3 DNA sequence: TGTGCCAGCAGCTTAGGGGGCTCTGGCACAGATACGCAGTATTTT. This encodes CASSLGGSGTDTQYF.

With respect to this clone: A read error may produce the germline difference seen at one junction end. The chain employs TRBV7-7 and TRBJ2-3; TRBD2 is a possible D gene (6 bases). CDR1 SSHAT and CDR2 FNYEAQ come from the germline V gene (reference sequence). CDR3 length: 15 amino acids. The CDR3 region is CASSSRRGSTDTQYF. The CDR3 nucleotides are TGTGCTAGCAGCTCCAGGCGGGGTAGCACAGATACGCAGTATTTT.

This chain joins TRBV6-5 and TRBJ2-7, with 11 bases lining up with TRBD1. Germline V lookup: CDR1 MNHEY, CDR2 SVGAGI. This CDR3 spans 15 amino acids. J lost 3 bases, V lost 6 bases, and 7 bases had no gene match. The CDR3 spells CASSLTGTGGYEQYF. The CDR3 nucleotides read TGTGCCAGCAGCCTAACCGGGACAGGGGGCTACGAGCAGTACTTC.

The rearrangement links TRBV9 to TRBJ1-1; 7 positions agree with TRBD1. Unmatched junction bases numbered 5, after V lost 2 bases and J lost 1 base. There are 15 residues in the CDR3. The germline CDR1 and CDR2 sequences are SGDLS and YYNGEE. For the CDR3, the DNA is TGTGCCAGCAGCGTTGGGACAGTATCGAACACTGAAGCTTTCTTT. Its translation is CASSVGTVSNTEAFF. The full variable domain, with the rest looked up from reference TRBV9 and TRBJ1-1, is DSGVTQTPKHLITATGQRVTLRCSPRSGDLSVYWYQQSLDQGLQFLIQYYNGEERAKGNILERFSAQQFPDLHSELNLSSLELGDSALYFCASSVGTVSNTEAFFGQGTRLTVV.

The CDR3 nucleotides are TGCGCCAGCAGCTCCGGGACAGGGAACACTGAAGCTTTCTTT. Residues: CASSSGTGNTEAFF. The J gene is TRBJ1-1, the V gene TRBV5-1; TRBD1 matches at 8 bases. This CDR3 contains 14 residues. The trim removed 3 bases at V and 1 base at J, leaving 2 bases unmatched. The germline V gene encodes CDR1 SGHRS and CDR2 YFSETQ.

The chain is built from TRBV5-4 and TRBJ1-2; D remains ambiguous. Between the trimmed V and J ends, which lost 0 bases and 7 bases, there was a span of 10 bases. Germline loops: CDR1 SGHNT, CDR2 YYREEE (reference sequence). The CDR3 is made up of 13 amino acids. The CDR3 DNA reads as TGTGCCAGCAGCTTGGACGGAAACGGTGGCTACACCTTC. Translation: CASSLDGNGGYTF.

V gene TRBV5-1 combines with J gene TRBJ2-1, with 16 nucleotides matching TRBD2. After removal of 3 bases from V and 7 bases from J, the junction contained 4 bases not matched to a gene. CDR3 length: 16 amino acids. Germline CDR1 is SGHRS and CDR2 is YFSETQ. This CDR3 is CASSWSGLAGGNEQFF. CDR3 DNA: TGCGCCAGCAGCTGGTCGGGACTAGCGGGAGGGAATGAGCAGTTCTTC.

This clone was seen only once. J is TRBJ2-1 and V is TRBV4-2; 8 bases are shared with TRBD2. Germline loops: CDR1 LGHNA, CDR2 YNFKEQ. V was pared by 3 bases and J by 0 bases, with 10 bases of the junction left unmatched. The CDR3 is 18 amino acids. The CDR3 loop reads CASSQAGLALSSYNEQFF. In nucleotides, the CDR3 is TGTGCCAGCAGCCAGGCCGGACTAGCTTTGAGCTCCTACAATGAGCAGTTCTTC.

The chain is built from TRBV18 and TRBJ1-1; D remains unclear. This CDR3 is 15 amino acids long. V was trimmed by 3 bases and J by 1 base, leaving 12 bases between them. Germline V gene data show CDR1 as KGHSH and CDR2 as LQKENI. CDR3 sequence reads: CASSPVITANTEAFF. CDR3 in DNA: TGTGCCAGCTCACCTGTAATAACAGCGAACACTGAAGCTTTCTTT.

This chain joins TRBV27 and TRBJ1-4; TRBD1 agrees at 7 bases. Germline V lookup: CDR1 MNHEY, CDR2 SMNVEV (reference sequence). With 7 bases clipped from V and 5 bases from J, the junction kept 10 bases outside the gene matches. The CDR3 is 15 amino acids. The CDR3 DNA reads TGTGCCAGCACCGACCAACCGGGACAGAATGAAAAACTGTTTTTT. This translates into CASTDQPGQNEKLFF. Full variable domain (outside the CDR3, taken from reference TRBV27 and TRBJ1-4): EAQVTQNPRYLITVTGKKLTVTCSQNMNHEYMSWYRQDPGLGLRQIYYSMNVEVTDKGDVPEGYKVSRKEKRNFPLILESPSPNQTSLYFCASTDQPGQNEKLFFGSGTQLSVL.

This chain connects TRBV7-9 to TRBJ2-7, with TRBD2 matching 7 bases. Germline V gene data show CDR1 as SEHNR and CDR2 as FQNEAQ (reference sequence). Trimming at V came to 2 bases and at J to 2 bases, leaving 6 bases not matched to a gene. This CDR3 is built from 15 residues. This CDR3 is CASSLRTSVTYEQYF. The CDR3 DNA sequence: TGTGCCAGCAGCTTAAGAACTAGCGTGACCTACGAGCAGTACTTC.

In the case of this clone: The junction differs from germline at one of its ends, possibly a read error. V is TRBV7-9 and J is TRBJ2-3; 7 bases align to TRBD2. Germline-derived CDR1 and CDR2 are SEHNR and FQNEAQ (reference sequence). This CDR3 spans 13 amino acids. The CDR3 protein is CASSLAVTDTQYF. DNA of the CDR3: TGTGCCAGCAGCCTAGCGGTGACAGATACGCAGTATTTT.

The chain has TRBV21-1 and TRBJ2-7; TRBD1, the table's D call, lacks a check against the DNA. TRBV21-1 is a pseudogene. The CDR3 covers 17 residues. This CDR3 is CASSTILGHHNSYEQYF. The CDR3 coding sequence is TGTGCCAGCAGCACCATTCTTGGACACCACAACTCCTACGAGCAGTACTTC.

The chain joins TRBV28 to TRBJ2-1; 9 bases align to TRBD2. The germline V gene encodes CDR1 MDHEN and CDR2 SYDVKM. The junction had 3 bases not matched to a gene; V was cut back by 2 bases and J by 4 bases. This CDR3 comprises 15 residues. Here the CDR3 DNA reads TGTGCCAGCAGTTTAGCGGGAGGGGGGTACAATGAGCAGTTCTTC. Encoded protein: CASSLAGGGYNEQFF.

The V gene is TRBV7-3, the J gene TRBJ2-3, with TRBD1 matching over 9 bases. CDR3 size: 16 residues. The germline gives CDR1 SGHTA, CDR2 FQGTGA. The trim removed 4 bases at V and 1 base at J, leaving 6 bases unmatched. CDR3 sequence reads: CASSSGTGYGTDTQYF. As DNA, the CDR3 is TGTGCCAGCAGCTCCGGGACAGGGTACGGCACAGATACGCAGTATTTT.

This rearrangement joins TRBV4-1 to TRBJ2-7; 13 bases agree with TRBD2. Losses at the gene ends were 1 base for V and 2 bases for J; bases not matched to a gene: 5. CDR3 length equals 17 residues. The germline V gene encodes CDR1 MGHRA and CDR2 YSYEKL. As DNA, the CDR3 is TGCGCCAGCAGCCAAGTGATTACTAGCGGGAGGGCCTACGAGCAGTACTTC. As protein: CASSQVITSGRAYEQYF.

The gene calls are TRBV6-1 and TRBJ1-1; D ambiguous. Germline CDR1 reads MNHNS; CDR2 reads SASEGT. The CDR3 loop spans 14 amino acids. Trimming pared 5 bases from V and 11 bases from J, leaving 21 bases between. CDR3: CASSITRSGLLAFF. The CDR3 DNA reads as TGTGCCAGCAGTATTACCCGTAGTGGGTTACTGGCTTTCTTT.

CDR3 nucleotide sequence: TGCAGCGTGGCGGACAGGACCTCGAACACTGAAGCTTTCTTT. Its protein is CSVADRTSNTEAFF. The chain combines TRBV29-1 with TRBJ1-1; 7 bases line up with TRBD1. The junction had 8 bases not matched to a gene; V was cut back by 6 bases and J by 1 base. Germline V lookup: CDR1 SQVTM, CDR2 ANQGSEA. The CDR3 is 14 amino acids.

The rearrangement uses TRBV5-5 and TRBJ1-1; a possible D gene is TRBD1 (5 bases). The germline gives CDR1 SGHKS, CDR2 YYEKEE (reference sequence). V was shortened by 3 bases and J by 1 base, with 13 bases between the two germline ends. CDR3 length: 15 residues. The CDR3 coding sequence is TGTGCCAGCAGCTCTGCCGCAGGGCCGAACACTGAAGCTTTCTTT. Translated, it gives CASSSAAGPNTEAFF.

CDR3 region: CASSLNKNTEAFF. In DNA, the CDR3 is TGTGCCAGCAGCTTGAACAAAAACACTGAAGCTTTCTTT. The chain employs TRBV5-8 and TRBJ1-1; D ambiguous. The ends were cut back, 1 base at V and 2 bases at J, with 6 bases in the middle. This CDR3 is 13 amino acids long. Germline lookup yields CDR1 SGHTS and CDR2 YDEGEE. Supplemented by reference TRBV5-8 and TRBJ1-1, the full variable domain reads EAGVTQSPTHLIKTRGQQATLRCSPISGHTSVYWYQQALGLGLQFLLWYDEGEERNRGNFPPRFSGRQFPNYSSELNVNALELEDSALYLCASSLNKNTEAFFGQGTRLTVV.

The chain recombines TRBV9 with TRBJ2-3; TRBD2 matches 7 bases. V shed 6 bases, J shed 3 bases, and the junction held 7 bases outside the gene matches. Germline loops: CDR1 SGDLS, CDR2 YYNGEE. The CDR3 length is 14 residues. CDR3 sequence reads: CASTREDGTDTQYF. In DNA form, the CDR3 reads TGTGCCAGCACCCGGGAGGATGGGACAGATACGCAGTATTTT.

The chain has TRBV9 and TRBJ1-4, with D tentatively TRBD1 (5 bases). The CDR3 runs to 16 residues. The V gene's germline CDR1 is SGDLS and CDR2 YYNGEE. The V end lost 4 bases, the J end lost 7 bases, and 20 bases lay between the germline ends. CDR3 loop: CASSPSGGRVGEKLFF. The CDR3 region has the DNA TGTGCCAGCAGCCCCAGCGGAGGCAGGGTGGGTGAAAAACTGTTTTTT.

With regard to this clone: Germline and junction disagree at one end, which may indicate a read error. The genes are TRBV7-7 and TRBJ2-7, with D maybe TRBD2 (5 bases). The CDR3 has 17 residues. Looked up from germline, CDR1 is SSHAT and CDR2 is FNYEAQ (reference sequence). The CDR3: CASSLALFQSSSYEQYF. In DNA form, the CDR3 reads TGTGCTAGCAGCTTAGCGCTATTCCAGAGCAGCTCCTACGAGCAGTACTTC.

The gene calls are TRBV5-6 and TRBJ1-6; D is unresolved. Germline CDR1 and CDR2: SGHDT and YYEEEE. V shed 0 bases and J shed 7 bases, with 11 bases lying between them. The CDR3 has 15 residues. In DNA form, the CDR3 reads TGTGCCAGCAGCTTGGTGTCGTTTTCCAATTCACCCCTCCACTTT. This encodes CASSLVSFSNSPLHF.